This is a list of T cell receptor beta chains from one sample in a study of blood T cell repertoires in COVID-19. TCRdb keeps only in-frame clones here, not all; method: immunoSEQ multiplex PCR. Here the sample spans around 290,000 clones, 89% being singletons. Sequencing used PBMCs or T cells enriched from blood (not recorded which). The receptors were gathered from a woman aged 40 to 49 who had recovered from COVID-19. Both conserved end residues are part of each CDR3. The D gene is left open where the match is weak. The listing skips clone size in some rows; elsewhere it reads once, few, many or a size class.

v_call: TRBV18; clone_size: NA; d_call: NA; j_call: TRBJ1-2; cdr3_aa: CASSTANYGYTF; cdr3_nt: TGTGCCAGCTCAACGGCTAACTATGGCTACACCTTC
v_call: TRBV3-1/TRBV3-2; clone_size: NA; d_call: NA; j_call: TRBJ1-5; cdr3_aa: CASSQQGYNQPQHF; cdr3_nt: TGTGCCAGCAGCCAACAGGGTTACAATCAGCCCCAGCATTTT
v_call: TRBV5-1; clone_size: once; d_call: TRBD1; j_call: TRBJ2-3; cdr3_aa: CASKETGPDTQYF; cdr3_nt: TGCGCCAGCAAGGAGACAGGGCCAGATACGCAGTATTTT
v_call: TRBV28; clone_size: NA; d_call: NA; j_call: TRBJ2-7; cdr3_aa: CASSYSFGTPEVLSYEQYF; cdr3_nt: TGTGCCAGCAGTTACTCCTTCGGGACACCCGAAGTCCTATCCTACGAGCAGTACTTC
v_call: TRBV7-9; clone_size: NA; d_call: TRBD1; j_call: TRBJ1-1; cdr3_aa: CASSLEGQYTEAFF; cdr3_nt: TGTGCCAGCAGCTTAGAGGGACAGTACACTGAAGCTTTCTTT
v_call: TRBV7-9; clone_size: NA; d_call: TRBD1; j_call: TRBJ1-5; cdr3_aa: CASSTTTGVLYQPQHF; cdr3_nt: TGTGCCAGCAGCACTACGACAGGGGTTCTATATCAGCCCCAGCATTTT
v_call: TRBV14; clone_size: NA; d_call: NA; j_call: TRBJ2-2; cdr3_aa: CASSQARAGGTGELFF; cdr3_nt: TGTGCCAGCAGCCAAGCTCGGGCCGGGGGCACCGGGGAGCTGTTTTTT
v_call: TRBV10-3; clone_size: once; d_call: NA; j_call: TRBJ1-6; cdr3_aa: CAISGGTGSGVLHF; cdr3_nt: TGTGCCATCAGTGGGGGAACAGGGTCTGGTGTCCTCCACTTT
v_call: TRBV4-2; clone_size: many; d_call: TRBD1; j_call: TRBJ1-6; cdr3_aa: CASSHDPGQGNPPLHF; cdr3_nt: TGTGCCAGCAGCCATGATCCGGGACAGGGGAATCCACCCCTCCACTTT
v_call: TRBV5-1; clone_size: NA; d_call: NA; j_call: TRBJ1-5; cdr3_aa: CASSPGHTTSNQPQHF; cdr3_nt: TGCGCCAGCAGCCCCGGACACACGACTAGCAATCAGCCCCAGCATTTT
v_call: TRBV6-5; clone_size: NA; d_call: NA; j_call: TRBJ1-6; cdr3_aa: CASSLRGRDSPLHF; cdr3_nt: TGTGCCAGCAGTCTAAGGGGGAGAGATTCACCCCTCCACTTT
v_call: TRBV18; clone_size: NA; d_call: TRBD2; j_call: TRBJ2-1; cdr3_aa: CASSSSGTSDEQFF; cdr3_nt: TGTGCCAGCTCTAGCTCCGGGACTAGCGATGAGCAGTTCTTC
v_call: TRBV9; clone_size: NA; d_call: NA; j_call: TRBJ2-5; cdr3_aa: CASSVVRPHYGTQYF; cdr3_nt: TGTGCCAGCAGCGTAGTCCGCCCACATTATGGGACCCAGTACTTC
v_call: TRBV2; clone_size: NA; d_call: NA; j_call: TRBJ1-4; cdr3_aa: CASSLSEKLFF; cdr3_nt: TGTGCCAGCAGCTTGTCTGAAAAACTGTTTTTT
v_call: TRBV18; clone_size: NA; d_call: NA; j_call: TRBJ1-5; cdr3_aa: CASSPDRRFNQPQHF; cdr3_nt: TGTGCCAGCTCACCCGACAGGAGGTTCAATCAGCCCCAGCATTTT
v_call: TRBV19; clone_size: NA; d_call: TRBD2; j_call: TRBJ2-7; cdr3_aa: CASSPGTSGISTYEQYF; cdr3_nt: TGTGCCAGTAGTCCCGGGACTAGCGGAATAAGCACCTACGAGCAGTACTTC
v_call: TRBV2; clone_size: NA; d_call: NA; j_call: TRBJ1-4; cdr3_aa: CASSGSGGRGANEKLFF; cdr3_nt: TGTGCCAGCAGTGGATCGGGGGGCCGGGGGGCTAATGAAAAACTGTTTTTT
v_call: TRBV24-1; clone_size: NA; d_call: TRBD2; j_call: TRBJ2-3; cdr3_aa: CATSDPSGMESDTQYF; cdr3_nt: TGTGCCACCAGTGATCCTAGCGGGATGGAGTCAGATACGCAGTATTTT
v_call: TRBV6-2/TRBV6-3; clone_size: NA; d_call: NA; j_call: TRBJ1-5; cdr3_aa: CASSYGQGLRNQPQHF; cdr3_nt: TGTGCCAGCAGTTACGGGCAGGGGCTTCGCAATCAGCCCCAGCATTTT
v_call: TRBV29-1; clone_size: NA; d_call: NA; j_call: TRBJ2-6; cdr3_aa: CSVETGSSGANVLTF; cdr3_nt: TGCAGCGTTGAGACAGGCTCCTCTGGGGCCAACGTCCTGACTTTC
v_call: TRBV2; clone_size: NA; d_call: NA; j_call: TRBJ1-4; cdr3_aa: CASRIDGLSASNEKLFF; cdr3_nt: TGTGCCAGCAGAATCGATGGGCTTTCGGCTTCTAATGAAAAACTGTTTTTT
v_call: TRBV11-3; clone_size: NA; d_call: TRBD1; j_call: TRBJ2-7; cdr3_aa: CASSLGQGDEQYF; cdr3_nt: TGTGCCAGCAGCTTAGGACAGGGGGACGAGCAGTACTTC
v_call: TRBV2; clone_size: NA; d_call: TRBD1; j_call: TRBJ1-4; cdr3_aa: CASRGQGRKLFF; cdr3_nt: TGTGCCAGCAGAGGACAGGGACGAAAACTGTTTTTT
v_call: TRBV7-2; clone_size: NA; d_call: NA; j_call: TRBJ1-2; cdr3_aa: CASSLVGTSGNNYGYTF; cdr3_nt: TGTGCCAGCAGCTTAGTCGGGACATCCGGAAATAACTATGGCTACACCTTC
v_call: TRBV19; clone_size: NA; d_call: TRBD1; j_call: TRBJ1-2; cdr3_aa: CASSIQGATIYGYTF; cdr3_nt: TGTGCCAGTAGTATACAGGGGGCCACTATCTATGGCTACACCTTC
v_call: TRBV9; clone_size: once; d_call: TRBD2; j_call: TRBJ2-5; cdr3_aa: CASSVGVAGGYETQYF; cdr3_nt: TGTGCCAGCAGCGTAGGGGTAGCGGGGGGTTATGAGACCCAGTACTTC
v_call: TRBV11-2; clone_size: NA; d_call: NA; j_call: TRBJ2-2; cdr3_aa: CASSPDYRAAPGAGELFF; cdr3_nt: TGTGCCAGCAGCCCTGACTACAGGGCGGCCCCCGGGGCCGGGGAGCTGTTTTTT
v_call: TRBV3-1/TRBV3-2; clone_size: NA; d_call: TRBD1; j_call: TRBJ1-1; cdr3_aa: CASSQVQGRNTEAFF; cdr3_nt: TGTGCCAGCAGCCAAGTACAGGGGCGGAACACTGAAGCTTTCTTT
v_call: TRBV7-9; clone_size: NA; d_call: NA; j_call: TRBJ1-2; cdr3_aa: CASSYPRVPVNYGYTF; cdr3_nt: TGTGCCAGCAGTTACCCCAGGGTCCCGGTGAACTATGGCTACACCTTC
v_call: TRBV14; clone_size: NA; d_call: NA; j_call: TRBJ2-6; cdr3_aa: CASSQVAWAGANVLTF; cdr3_nt: TGTGCCAGCAGCCAGGTTGCCTGGGCCGGGGCCAACGTCCTGACTTTC
v_call: TRBV7-3; clone_size: few; d_call: TRBD2; j_call: TRBJ2-5; cdr3_aa: CASSRLAGAGETQYF; cdr3_nt: TGTGCCAGCAGCCGCCTAGCGGGAGCCGGCGAGACCCAGTACTTC
v_call: TRBV19; clone_size: NA; d_call: TRBD1; j_call: TRBJ1-2; cdr3_aa: CASSPWDRGNGGYTF; cdr3_nt: TGTGCCAGTAGTCCGTGGGACAGGGGGAACGGTGGCTACACCTTC
v_call: TRBV18; clone_size: NA; d_call: TRBD1; j_call: TRBJ2-7; cdr3_aa: CASSVRPPGQGVYEQYF; cdr3_nt: TGTGCCAGCTCAGTTAGGCCTCCGGGACAGGGAGTCTACGAGCAGTACTTC
v_call: TRBV19; clone_size: NA; d_call: NA; j_call: TRBJ1-2; cdr3_aa: CASSIDSGYGYTF; cdr3_nt: TGTGCCAGTAGTATAGATTCGGGTTATGGCTACACCTTC
v_call: TRBV30; clone_size: NA; d_call: NA; j_call: TRBJ1-1; cdr3_aa: CAWTPRRALETEAFF; cdr3_nt: TGTGCCTGGACTCCTAGGAGGGCGTTAGAGACTGAAGCTTTCTTT
v_call: TRBV7-2; clone_size: NA; d_call: TRBD1; j_call: TRBJ2-2; cdr3_aa: CASSPTYRGTSGELFF; cdr3_nt: TGTGCCAGCAGCCCTACCTACAGGGGGACATCGGGGGAGCTGTTTTTT
v_call: TRBV18; clone_size: once; d_call: TRBD1; j_call: TRBJ2-2; cdr3_aa: CASSQGQGNTGELFF; cdr3_nt: TGTGCCAGCTCACAGGGACAGGGTAACACCGGGGAGCTGTTTTTT
v_call: TRBV7-3; clone_size: NA; d_call: NA; j_call: TRBJ2-5; cdr3_aa: CASSAEGVPQETQYF; cdr3_nt: TGTGCCAGCAGCGCCGAGGGGGTGCCGCAAGAGACCCAGTACTTC
v_call: TRBV5-1; clone_size: NA; d_call: NA; j_call: TRBJ2-7; cdr3_aa: CASSWDTGSYEQYF; cdr3_nt: TGCGCCAGCAGCTGGGATACGGGGAGCTACGAGCAGTACTTC
v_call: TRBV6-5; clone_size: NA; d_call: NA; j_call: TRBJ1-2; cdr3_aa: CASSSPVYGYTF; cdr3_nt: TGTGCCAGCAGCTCGCCAGTCTATGGCTACACCTTC
v_call: TRBV7-9; clone_size: NA; d_call: NA; j_call: TRBJ1-5; cdr3_aa: CASSLEQGSNQPQHF; cdr3_nt: TGTGCCAGCAGCTTGGAGCAGGGAAGCAATCAGCCCCAGCATTTT
v_call: TRBV18; clone_size: NA; d_call: NA; j_call: TRBJ2-6; cdr3_aa: CASSPQVGQQGTGANVLTF; cdr3_nt: TGTGCCAGCTCACCACAGGTAGGACAGCAGGGTACCGGGGCCAACGTCCTGACTTTC
v_call: TRBV7-2; clone_size: NA; d_call: TRBD1; j_call: TRBJ2-7; cdr3_aa: CASSRQGLDEQYF; cdr3_nt: TGTGCCAGCAGTCGACAGGGTCTCGACGAGCAGTACTTC
v_call: TRBV10-1; clone_size: NA; d_call: TRBD2; j_call: TRBJ2-1; cdr3_aa: CASSSSGGVPQGNEQFF; cdr3_nt: TGCGCCAGCAGCTCTAGCGGGGGGGTCCCTCAGGGGAATGAGCAGTTCTTC
v_call: TRBV2; clone_size: NA; d_call: NA; j_call: TRBJ2-5; cdr3_aa: CASSEGLDRTQYF; cdr3_nt: TGTGCCAGCAGTGAGGGGCTAGACCGGACCCAGTACTTC
v_call: TRBV5-1; clone_size: NA; d_call: TRBD1; j_call: TRBJ2-7; cdr3_aa: CASSLALQGAAYEQYF; cdr3_nt: TGCGCCAGCAGCTTGGCGTTACAGGGGGCGGCCTACGAGCAGTACTTC